What follows describes a single TCR beta chain. Antigen: not known. A second PCR of about 6 to 12 cycles used a sample-barcoded 5' primer and a J-beta primer mix. TCRdb reprocessed the 5' RACE reads with MiXCR, giving one entry per CDR3 protein. Here the sample spans roughly 1,300,000 distinct CDR3 sequences, roughly 64% being singletons. This sample stems from a study of blood T cells in healthy people across ages. Whole-study findings and limits: TCR beta diversity was tightly associated with the proportion of naive T cells.

This CDR3 spans 13 amino acids. Trimming took 4 bases from V and 4 from J, leaving 10 bases between them. Germline V gene lookup returns CDR1 MNHEY and CDR2 SVGEGT. Source material: blood. The origin of this receptor is a man aged 18-30 years in good health. V gene TRBV6-2 or TRBV6-3 combines with J gene TRBJ1-1, with D tentatively TRBD1 (6 bases). The CDR3 sequence is CASSSGALTEAFF. CDR3 bases: TGTGCCAGCAGTTCAGGGGCGCTCACTGAAGCTTTCTTT.